This T cell receptor beta chain was sequenced for a study of control samples from healthy donors and cancer patients. The CDR3 totals 15 residues. Germline CDR1 is MDHEN and CDR2 is SYDVKM. Trimming removed 8 bases from V and 5 bases from J; junction bases left unmatched: 12. Sequencing used immunoSEQ multiplex PCR; TCRdb keeps in-frame clones, though not all of them. The sample yields 110,000 to 150,000 clones, around 85% seen once. The TCR was taken from a woman aged 25 to 39 in good health. The specimen was blood. V is TRBV28 and J is TRBJ1-2, with 9 bases lining up with TRBD1. CDR3 nucleotide sequence: TGTGCCAGCGACGGACAGGGGAGGGGAGAGTATGGCTACACCTTC. It encodes CASDGQGRGEYGYTF.